This passage covers 19 T cell receptor beta chains from one sample sequenced in a study of beta chain features in type 1 diabetes. General study points: There was a moderate but significant shortening of TCRB CDR3s in all four CD4+ subsets of Type 1 diabetes patients.

No cognate antigen is known for these TCRs. Every isolated RNA sample was fully reverse transcribed, so sequencing captured expressed TCRB transcripts. Assay: immunoSEQ multiplex PCR; the TCRdb copy retains only in-frame clones and omits some. The sample records roughly 150,000 clones, 7.8% being singletons. Sequenced sample: central memory CD4+ T cells from blood. The receptors were sampled from a woman aged 40 to 55 with type 1 diabetes.

The J gene is TRBJ1-1, the V gene TRBV29-1; D is ambiguous. Germline V gene data show CDR1 as SQVTM and CDR2 as ANQGSEA. The length of the CDR3 is 12 residues. The V end lost 4 bases, the J end lost 1 base, and 7 bases lay between the germline ends. The CDR3 region is CSVASGNTEAFF. CDR3 DNA sequence: TGCAGCGTTGCATCCGGGAACACTGAAGCTTTCTTT.

A few counts support this clone. V is TRBV28 and J is TRBJ2-3; 9 bases are shared with TRBD1. V dropped 6 bases and J dropped 5; count of bases not matched to a gene: 6. The CDR3 covers 14 residues. The V gene's germline CDR1 is MDHEN and CDR2 SYDVKM. The CDR3 reads CASRGQGSVDTQYF. The CDR3 DNA follows: TGTGCCAGCAGGGGACAGGGCAGCGTAGATACGCAGTATTTT.

This clone was counted only a few times. CDR3 sequence: CASSPEGESNQPQHF. In nucleotides, the CDR3 is TGCGCCAGCAGCCCTGAAGGGGAAAGCAATCAGCCCCAGCATTTT. The V gene is TRBV5-1, the J gene TRBJ1-5, with D perhaps TRBD1 (5 bases). The germline gives CDR1 SGHRS, CDR2 YFSETQ. The CDR3 is 15 residues long. V dropped 4 bases and J dropped 1 base, with 12 bases sitting between them.

This clone showed up just a few times. The chain joins TRBV7-9 to TRBJ2-5; 12 bases map to TRBD1. CDR1 is SEHNR and CDR2 is FQNEAQ in the germline V gene (reference sequence). The CDR3 has 15 amino acids. Trimming took 5 bases from V and 4 from J; bases not matched to a gene: 5. The CDR3 nucleotides read TGTGCCAGCAGCGGGACAGGGGGCTTCGGAGAGACCCAGTACTTC. Its translation is CASSGTGGFGETQYF. Variable domain in full (rest from reference TRBV7-9 and TRBJ2-5): DTGVSQNPRHKITKRGQNVTFRCDPISEHNRLYWYRQTLGQGPEFLTYFQNEAQLEKSRLLSDRFSAERPKGSFSTLEIQRTEQGDSAMYLCASSGTGGFGETQYFGPGTRLLVL.

The chain recombines TRBV28 with TRBJ2-3, with a weak D call TRBD2 (6 bases). The V gene's germline CDR1 is MDHEN and CDR2 SYDVKM. This CDR3 has 13 amino acids. The V and J ends lost 4 bases and 8 bases respectively, with 13 bases between them. CDR3: CASSSGLPGTQYF. For the CDR3, the DNA is TGTGCCAGCAGTTCCGGACTACCGGGTACGCAGTATTTT.

This clone was observed a handful of times. The chain carries TRBV11-2 and TRBJ2-7; tentative D call: TRBD2 (5 bases). Germline lookup yields CDR1 SGHAT and CDR2 FQNNGV. V gave up 3 bases and J gave up 6 bases, with 15 bases separating them. CDR3 length: 14 amino acids. The CDR3 DNA reads TGTGCCAGCAGCTTCACTTTGGACTCGAGCGAGCAGTACTTC. Translated, it gives CASSFTLDSSEQYF.

This clone was seen many times. The chain joins TRBV7-3 to TRBJ2-2; the D gene is possibly TRBD1 (6 bases). V was clipped by 4 bases and J by 4 bases, with 16 bases between them. The CDR3 is 16 residues long. Germline CDR1 SGHTA, CDR2 FQGTGA. This CDR3 is CASSSTTGSRTGELFF. The CDR3 bases are TGTGCCAGCAGCTCCACAACAGGGAGTCGCACCGGGGAGCTGTTTTTT.

V is TRBV11-2 and J is TRBJ2-1, with a possible D match to TRBD2 (6 bases). This CDR3 region has 16 residues. Germline CDR1 reads SGHAT; CDR2 reads FQNNGV. V was cut by 6 bases and J by 1 base, with 16 bases left in between. This CDR3 reads CASSRPGVGSYNEQFF. Written as DNA, the CDR3 is TGTGCCAGCAGTCGACCGGGGGTAGGATCCTACAATGAGCAGTTCTTC.

The chain combines TRBV6-6 with TRBJ1-5, with D perhaps TRBD1 (5 bases). With 6 bases removed from V and 6 bases from J, the gap between germline ends came to 18 bases. The CDR3 is made up of 15 amino acids. Germline CDR1 MNHNY, CDR2 SVGAGI (reference sequence). CDR3 sequence reads: CASSQSLQGSQPQHF. In DNA form, the CDR3 reads TGTGCCAGCAGCCAAAGTTTGCAGGGAAGTCAGCCCCAGCATTTT.

This clone was detected a few times. This rearrangement joins TRBV27 to TRBJ1-1; 7 positions agree with TRBD1. Germline lookup yields CDR1 MNHEY and CDR2 SMNVEV (reference sequence). V lost 5 bases to trimming and J lost 0 bases; unmatched junction nucleotides: 3. This CDR3 is built from 14 residues. The CDR3 region has the DNA TGTGCCAGCAGTCCCAGGGGGATGAACACTGAAGCTTTCTTT. As protein: CASSPRGMNTEAFF.

This clone showed up just a few times. This sequence joins TRBV5-1 and TRBJ1-2; D might be TRBD1 (5 bases). CDR1 is SGHRS, CDR2 YFSETQ, per germline. The CDR3 is made up of 13 amino acids. Trimming removed 2 bases at V and 3 bases at J, with 8 bases between. The CDR3, as DNA: TGCGCCAGCAGCTTAAGGGGTGACTATGGCTACACCTTC. This sequence encodes CASSLRGDYGYTF. The full variable domain, its missing parts supplied by reference TRBV5-1 and TRBJ1-2, is KAGVTQTPRYLIKTRGQQVTLSCSPISGHRSVSWYQQTPGQGLQFLFEYFSETQRNKGNFPGRFSGRQFSNSRSEMNVSTLELGDSALYLCASSLRGDYGYTFGSGTRLTVV.

In its sample, this clone was seen a few times. Different DNA sequences within this sample yield the same CDR3. The chain employs TRBV9 and TRBJ2-6, with D perhaps matching TRBD1 (6 bases). The CDR3 covers 16 residues. V shed 0 bases and J shed 3 bases, with 10 bases lying between them. Germline CDR1 and CDR2: SGDLS and YYNGEE. The CDR3 is CASSVVGAGGANVLTF. The CDR3 DNA follows: TGTGCCAGCAGCGTAGTGGGGGCCGGTGGGGCCAACGTCCTGACTTTC.

This clone showed up many times. The chain links TRBV28 to TRBJ1-5, with D tentatively TRBD1 (5 bases). Germline V gene sequence: CDR1 MDHEN, CDR2 SYDVKM. Trimming took off 4 bases at V and 7 bases at J, with 20 bases between the two ends. CDR3 length: 16 amino acids. CDR3 DNA: TGTGCCAGCAGTTCGGGGGGGTCGGCCTTCGGGCAGCCCCAGCATTTT. Translated, it gives CASSSGGSAFGQPQHF.

This clone has only a few counts. The V call is TRBV10-3, the J call TRBJ1-5; a possible D gene is TRBD1 (6 bases). Per the germline V gene, CDR1 is ENHRY and CDR2 is SYGVKD. This CDR3 contains 17 residues. The V end lost 1 base, the J end lost 0 bases, and 13 bases lay between the germline ends. For the CDR3, the DNA is TGTGCCATCAGTGAGTTAGGGGGACCTAATAGCAATCAGCCCCAGCATTTT. Residues: CAISELGGPNSNQPQHF.

The gene calls are TRBV5-5 and TRBJ1-1; possible D gene TRBD1, 5 bases. V gave up 0 bases and J gave up 1 base, with 7 bases separating them. CDR1 and CDR2 from the germline V gene are SGHKS and YYEKEE (reference sequence). This CDR3 spans 14 amino acids. CDR3 nucleotides: TGTGCCAGCAGCTTGGAACAGGAGAACACTGAAGCTTTCTTT. This gives the protein CASSLEQENTEAFF. Together with reference TRBV5-5 and TRBJ1-1, the CDR3 gives the full variable domain: DAGVTQSPTHLIKTRGQQVTLRCSPISGHKSVSWYQQVLGQGPQFIFQYYEKEERGRGNFPDRFSARQFPNYSSELNVNALLLGDSALYLCASSLEQENTEAFFGQGTRLTVV.

The chain uses TRBV9 and TRBJ2-5, with 12 nucleotides matching TRBD2. J gave up 1 base and V 5 bases, and 6 bases lay outside the gene matches. From germline, CDR1 is SGDLS and CDR2 YYNGEE. This CDR3 has 16 amino acids. CDR3 residues: CASSLLAGGPQETQYF. Here the CDR3 DNA reads TGTGCCAGCAGTCTTCTAGCGGGAGGGCCCCAAGAGACCCAGTACTTC.

This clone was found a few times. The V gene is TRBV4-1, the J gene TRBJ1-1, with 7 bases identical to TRBD1. The V gene end was trimmed by 2 bases and the J gene end by 5 bases; junction bases not matched to a gene: 14. The CDR3 is made up of 17 amino acids. Germline-derived CDR1 and CDR2 are MGHRA and YSYEKL. The CDR3 loop reads CASSQSFTGEKRTEAFF. DNA for the CDR3: TGCGCCAGCAGCCAATCCTTTACAGGGGAGAAGAGGACTGAAGCTTTCTTT.

This clone was counted between two and nine times. V gene TRBV4-1 combines with J gene TRBJ1-4, with 9 bases identical to TRBD1. The CDR3 runs 14 residues. Looked up from germline, CDR1 is MGHRA and CDR2 is YSYEKL. J lost 7 bases, V lost 6 bases, and 6 bases had no gene match. CDR3 DNA: TGCGCCAGCAGTCGGACAGGGGAAAGTGAAAAACTGTTTTTT. This codes for CASSRTGESEKLFF.

The genes are TRBV9 and TRBJ2-7; tentative D call: TRBD2 (5 bases). Germline V gene sequence: CDR1 SGDLS, CDR2 YYNGEE. This CDR3 is 15 amino acids long. V was cut by 3 bases and J by 3 bases, with 16 bases left in between. CDR3 bases: TGTGCCAGCAGCGCTTCCGGGGTAAACGACTACGAGCAGTACTTC. Its translation is CASSASGVNDYEQYF.